These T cell receptor beta chains were read from a single sample in a study of cytomegalovirus exposure and HLA in healthy donors. The assay was immunoSEQ multiplex PCR, and TCRdb's table has in-frame clones only and misses some. This sample carries some 99,000 clones, under 85% of them seen once, and the ten largest clones take 7.7%. Source material: PBMCs. The receptors were gathered from a woman between 45 and 60 years old in good health and CMV-seropositive. Each CDR3 is given with its conserved first and last residue. A D gene is named only where the DNA matches it firmly. Expanded clones are given a class, and other clones once, few, many or no size at all.

clone size	D gene	V gene	J gene	CDR3 DNA	CDR3 protein
.	TRBD1	TRBV2	TRBJ2-1	TGTGCCAGCAGGGACCTCGGGACAGGGATCTACAATGAGCAGTTCTTC	CASRDLGTGIYNEQFF
.	TRBD1	TRBV15	TRBJ2-1	TGTGCCACCAGCAGGGGGGGGACAGGGCCCTACAATGAGCAGTTCTTC	CATSRGGTGPYNEQFF
few	.	TRBV5-4	TRBJ2-1	TGTGCCAGCAGCCCCCGGGACTCCCCGGGCAATGAGCAGTTCTTC	CASSPRDSPGNEQFF
.	.	TRBV11-2	TRBJ2-4	TGTGCCAGCAGCTCACCCTTGGACAGTCAGTACTTC	CASSSPLDSQYF
.	TRBD2	TRBV11-1	TRBJ2-4	TGTGCCAGCAGGAGCGGGAGTTCCAGTCAGTACTTC	CASRSGSSSQYF
few	.	TRBV15	TRBJ2-5	TGTGCCACCAGCAGAGTCCCCGGGATCCAAGAGACCCAGTACTTC	CATSRVPGIQETQYF
.	.	TRBV29-1	TRBJ2-7	TGCAGCGTCGGGGACACCTACGAGCAGTACTTC	CSVGDTYEQYF
.	.	TRBV7-3	TRBJ2-7	TGTGCCAGCAGCCTAGGGGCAGGTCTTAACTACGAGCAGTACTTC	CASSLGAGLNYEQYF
.	.	TRBV9	TRBJ1-5	TGTGCCAGCAGCGCCGGAGACGGCCGAGGGTATCAGCCCCAGCATTTT	CASSAGDGRGYQPQHF
.	TRBD2	TRBV2	TRBJ2-1	TGTGCCAGCAACCCTAGCGGGGGCGATTACAATGAGCAGTTCTTC	CASNPSGGDYNEQFF
few	.	TRBV7-8	TRBJ2-7	TGTGCCAGCAGCTTAGGAGGACTCCCGGCGCCCTACGAGCAGTACTTC	CASSLGGLPAPYEQYF
.	.	TRBV5-1	TRBJ2-5	TGCGCCAGCAGCACAGGACAGAACCAAGAGACCCAGTACTTC	CASSTGQNQETQYF
.	.	TRBV9	TRBJ2-4	TGTGCCAGCAGCGTAGGACTACGGGACATTCAGTACTTC	CASSVGLRDIQYF
.	TRBD2	TRBV19	TRBJ2-7	TGTGCCAGTAGTATCCTAGCGGGAGGGCCCGGCGAGCAGTACTTC	CASSILAGGPGEQYF
.	TRBD2	TRBV10-2	TRBJ2-5	TGCGCCAGCAGTGAGTGGGGACTAGCGGGAGTAGAGACCCAGTACTTC	CASSEWGLAGVETQYF
.	TRBD1	TRBV18	TRBJ1-5	TGTGCCAGCTCCGGGACAGGGGATCAGCCCCAGCATTTT	CASSGTGDQPQHF
.	.	TRBV5-6	TRBJ2-3	TGTGCCAGCAGGAATGGGGCCGATACGCAGTATTTT	CASRNGADTQYF
.	.	TRBV19	TRBJ1-3	TGTGCCAGTAGTCCCGACACGCCCCCTGGAAACACCATATATTTT	CASSPDTPPGNTIYF
few	TRBD2	TRBV4-3	TRBJ2-5	TGCGCCAGCAGCCAAGGGGCACTAAGCGGGGGCCTGGGGGAGACCCAGTACTTC	CASSQGALSGGLGETQYF
.	TRBD1	TRBV2	TRBJ2-5	TGTGCCAGCACGACAGGGGGCTTAGAGACCCAGTACTTC	CASTTGGLETQYF